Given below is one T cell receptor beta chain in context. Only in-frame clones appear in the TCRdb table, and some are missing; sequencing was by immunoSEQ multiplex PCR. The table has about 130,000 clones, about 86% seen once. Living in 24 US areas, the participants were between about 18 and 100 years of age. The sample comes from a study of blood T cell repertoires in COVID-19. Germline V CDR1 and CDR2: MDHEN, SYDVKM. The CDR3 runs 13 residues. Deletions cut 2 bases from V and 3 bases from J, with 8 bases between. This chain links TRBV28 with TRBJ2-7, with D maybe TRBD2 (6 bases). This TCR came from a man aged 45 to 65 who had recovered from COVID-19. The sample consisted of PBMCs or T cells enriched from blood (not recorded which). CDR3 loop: CASSLGGFYEQYF. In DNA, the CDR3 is TGTGCCAGCAGTTTAGGAGGGTTCTACGAGCAGTACTTC.